Shown below are 8 T cell receptor beta chains from a single sample sequenced in a study of blood T cell repertoires in COVID-19. Here immunoSEQ multiplex PCR was the method, and the copy in TCRdb shows in-frame clones only, minus some. Among some 96,000 clones listed, 88% were seen once. The sample was peripheral blood. The receptors were gathered from a human donor in a cohort sampled during active COVID-19.

The chain links TRBV7-9 to TRBJ1-6; 8 nucleotides align to TRBD1. This CDR3 is built from 16 residues. Trimming took 3 bases from V and 7 from J; bases not matched to a gene: 8. Germline lookup yields CDR1 SEHNR and CDR2 FQNEAQ (reference sequence). The CDR3 sequence is CASSFLGTGGNSPLHF. CDR3 DNA sequence: TGTGCCAGCAGCTTCCTGGGGACAGGAGGGAATTCACCCCTCCACTTT.

The chain recombines TRBV4-1 with TRBJ2-1; 9 bases line up with TRBD2. The CDR3 totals 19 residues. Germline lookup yields CDR1 MGHRA and CDR2 YSYEKL. After removal of 0 bases from V and 0 bases from J, the junction contained 9 bases not matched to a gene. The CDR3 spells CASSQDRSGRSLSYNEQFF. In DNA form, the CDR3 reads TGCGCCAGCAGCCAAGATAGGAGCGGGAGGTCCCTCTCCTACAATGAGCAGTTCTTC.

The genes are TRBV5-1 and TRBJ2-5; D remains unclear. The V gene's germline CDR1 is SGHRS and CDR2 YFSETQ. Trimming took off 4 bases at V and 1 base at J, with 17 bases between the two ends. The CDR3 extends over 16 amino acids. The CDR3 is CASSPRPQQSQETQYF. The CDR3 DNA is TGCGCCAGCAGCCCCCGACCCCAACAGTCCCAAGAGACCCAGTACTTC. Variable domain in full (rest from reference TRBV5-1 and TRBJ2-5): KAGVTQTPRYLIKTRGQQVTLSCSPISGHRSVSWYQQTPGQGLQFLFEYFSETQRNKGNFPGRFSGRQFSNSRSEMNVSTLELGDSALYLCASSPRPQQSQETQYFGPGTRLLVL.

This chain joins TRBV6-5 and TRBJ1-1, with D possibly TRBD1 on 5 matching bases. The V end lost 0 bases, the J end lost 4 bases, and 9 bases lay between the germline ends. The CDR3 is 14 residues long. In germline, CDR1 is MNHEY, CDR2 SVGAGI. The CDR3 nucleotides read TGTGCCAGCAGTTACTCCCTAAGGGGCACTGAAGCTTTCTTT. It encodes CASSYSLRGTEAFF.

This sequence joins TRBV5-4 and TRBJ2-5; possible D gene TRBD1, 7 bases. Trimming pared 2 bases from V and 5 bases from J, leaving 10 bases between. The CDR3 has 13 amino acids. Germline CDR1 is SGHNT and CDR2 is YYREEE (reference sequence). The CDR3 reads CASSLQGRETQYF. In nucleotides, the CDR3 is TGTGCCAGCAGCTTACAGGGGAGGGAGACCCAGTACTTC.

V is TRBV27 and J is TRBJ2-5; D is perhaps TRBD1 (6 bases). The CDR3 runs 15 residues. In germline, CDR1 is MNHEY, CDR2 SMNVEV (reference sequence). V dropped 1 base and J dropped 2 bases, with 11 bases sitting between them. As DNA, the CDR3 is TGTGCCAGCAGTTTATATAGGACAGCTCAAGAGACCCAGTACTTC. Translated, it gives CASSLYRTAQETQYF.

This chain uses TRBV28 with TRBJ1-1; no definite D call. V lost 6 bases to trimming and J lost 2 bases, with 13 bases between them. The CDR3 runs 14 residues. Germline CDR1 is MDHEN and CDR2 is SYDVKM. The CDR3 DNA follows: TGTGCCAGCAGATCCGGGTCTTTTAACACTGAAGCTTTCTTT. Its translation: CASRSGSFNTEAFF. Filled out from reference TRBV28 and TRBJ1-1, the complete variable domain reads DVKVTQSSRYLVKRTGEKVFLECVQDMDHENMFWYRQDPGLGLRLIYFSYDVKMKEKGDIPEGYSVSREKKERFSLILESASTNQTSMYLCASRSGSFNTEAFFGQGTRLTVV.

V and J are TRBV3-1 (or the pseudogene TRBV3-2) and TRBJ2-5; 10 nucleotides match TRBD2. The V and J ends lost 1 base and 2 bases, in that order; junction bases with no gene match: 13. This CDR3 region has 19 residues. The V gene's germline CDR1 is LGHDT and CDR2 YNNKEL (reference sequence). This chain's CDR3 is CASSQVFSGRAYEQETQYF. The CDR3 region has the DNA TGTGCCAGCAGCCAAGTTTTCAGCGGGAGGGCCTACGAACAAGAGACCCAGTACTTC.